The rows below give T cell receptor beta chains drawn from one sample of a study of cytomegalovirus exposure and HLA in healthy donors. Assay used: immunoSEQ multiplex PCR; TCRdb lists only in-frame clones, some missing. The sample totals more than 110,000 clones. The sequenced material came from PBMCs. These receptors all come from a man aged 35 to 55 in good health and CMV-seronegative. Both conserved end residues are trimmed from each CDR3. The order of the fields is D gene, V gene, J gene, CDR3 protein. A D gene is named only where the DNA matches it firmly.

NA	TRBV5-6	TRBJ1-3	ASSLDGSSLISGNTIY
NA	TRBV15	TRBJ2-5	ATSRGKLGNKQETQY
NA	TRBV14	TRBJ1-6	ASSQDRGNSPLH
TRBD2	TRBV5-6	TRBJ2-5	ASSLKAHPSGQETQY
TRBD1	TRBV2	TRBJ2-7	ASSNRGSSYEQY
TRBD2	TRBV19	TRBJ2-2	ATRSGGGTGELF
NA	TRBV6-5	TRBJ1-6	ASSPSTYPPLH
NA	TRBV10-3	TRBJ1-4	AILASPGEKLF
TRBD1	TRBV6-5	TRBJ1-2	ASKDRGPFYGYT
NA	TRBV29-1	TRBJ2-7	SVEKGRSYEQY
NA	TRBV4-3	TRBJ1-2	ASSQDLLQGPYGYT
NA	TRBV21-1	TRBJ2-2	ASSLLTPRGGTGELF
NA	TRBV5-1	TRBJ1-1	ASSLLSGDTEAF
NA	TRBV29-1	TRBJ2-3	SVPSRGGTDTQY
TRBD1	TRBV5-5	TRBJ1-1	ASSLGTGGAGLQAF
NA	TRBV18	TRBJ1-1	ASSQETEAF
NA	TRBV7-3	TRBJ1-2	ASSLINSGGLGDGYT
TRBD1	TRBV7-6	TRBJ1-3	ASSLLVPGQGSGGGNTIY
NA	TRBV5-5	TRBJ1-2	ASSLGSYGYT
TRBD2	TRBV2	TRBJ2-5	ASTGVGLDPRVAQY
NA	TRBV6-1	TRBJ1-1	ASSEQGDEAF
TRBD1	TRBV11-2	TRBJ1-6	ASSFTVDRDDSPLH
NA	TRBV11-2	TRBJ2-7	ASSLVVTEGIYEQY
TRBD2	TRBV5-1	TRBJ2-3	ASRTSATDTQY
TRBD1	TRBV4-2	TRBJ1-1	ASSQPGQGRAEAF
NA	TRBV18	TRBJ2-6	ASSPPYWANVLT
NA	TRBV20-1	NA	SVDKTYEQY
TRBD1	TRBV6-1	TRBJ2-2	ASTRDRGRAGELF
TRBD1	TRBV5-4	TRBJ1-2	ASSTGQGNYGYT
TRBD1	TRBV19	TRBJ2-7	ASSPGQGARRRHYEQY
TRBD2	TRBV6-1	TRBJ2-5	ASSDLAGGQETQY
TRBD2	TRBV7-2	TRBJ2-5	ASSSSGGALRGTQY
TRBD1	TRBV4-3	TRBJ1-2	ASSQDSDRGDYGYT
NA	TRBV27	TRBJ2-5	ASSLLAEGGETQY
TRBD1	TRBV27	TRBJ2-7	ASSSPGTGTYEQY
NA	TRBV10-3	TRBJ1-3	ATRAGVGNTIY
TRBD1	TRBV27	TRBJ2-5	ASHPDRVETQY
NA	TRBV6-5	TRBJ2-7	ASSYSTGESSYEQY
NA	TRBV7-9	TRBJ2-3	ASSWDFSQSTDTQY
NA	TRBV2	TRBJ2-2	ASRLTGSNTGELF
TRBD2	TRBV27	TRBJ2-7	ASSSPQTSGSYEQY
TRBD1	TRBV5-1	TRBJ2-7	ASSPGQGPYEQY
NA	TRBV5-1	TRBJ1-1	ASSLAVDTLNTEAF
NA	TRBV6-5	TRBJ1-6	ASSYSGRAYNSPLH
TRBD2	TRBV29-1	TRBJ2-1	SVGYEGARRGKQF
NA	TRBV7-2	TRBJ1-5	ASSLDRGNQPQH
NA	TRBV7-8	TRBJ1-3	ASSPQSGGHWTGNTIY
TRBD1	TRBV14	TRBJ2-7	ASSLIGTGPTYEQY
NA	TRBV18	TRBJ1-3	ASSPREGGGNTIY